One sample yielded the 5 T cell receptor beta chains listed below, sequenced in a study of siplizumab effects on memory and regulatory T cells. Sequenced by immunoSEQ multiplex PCR; TCRdb stores in-frame clones only, minus some. The data hold 62,000 or so clones, with over 80% observed a single time. The sample consisted of memory CD4+ T cells sorted from blood. These receptors all stem from a human donor in good health.

J is TRBJ2-4 and V is TRBV19; a possible D gene is TRBD1 (6 bases). CDR3 length equals 16 residues. The germline V gene has CDR1 LNHDA and CDR2 SQIVND (reference sequence). Trimming left V 4 bases short and J 0 bases short, with 13 bases between. For the CDR3, the DNA is TGTGCCAGTAGTACTCCAGGGGCTACAGCCAAAAACATTCAGTACTTC. Protein sequence: CASSTPGATAKNIQYF.

The V gene is TRBV10-1, the J gene TRBJ1-2, with 8 bases aligning to TRBD1. Germline assignment: CDR1 WNHNN and CDR2 SYGVQD (reference sequence). The V and J ends lost 4 bases and 5 bases, in that order; junction bases with no gene match: 0. The CDR3 is 12 amino acids. The CDR3 loop reads CASSGQGYGYTF. The CDR3 coding sequence is TGCGCCAGCAGTGGACAGGGGTATGGCTACACCTTC.

The CDR3 spells CASSLSGIGRAFF. The CDR3, as DNA: TGTGCCAGCAGTTTAAGCGGTATAGGGCGGGCTTTCTTT. The genes are TRBV27 and TRBJ1-1; D remains ambiguous. Germline V gene lookup returns CDR1 MNHEY and CDR2 SMNVEV (reference sequence). The CDR3 sequence is 13 residues long. Trimming stripped 2 bases from V and 11 bases from J, with 15 bases between.

This chain links TRBV18 with TRBJ2-3; the D is unclear. The CDR3 spans 12 residues. The V and J ends lost 2 bases and 4 bases respectively, with 4 bases between them. The germline CDR1 and CDR2 sequences are KGHSH and LQKENI. The CDR3 bases are TGTGCCAGCTCACCATATTCAGATACGCAGTATTTT. Its protein product is CASSPYSDTQYF.

The V call is TRBV10-3, the J call TRBJ1-1, with 8 bases aligning to TRBD1. The CDR3 is 12 amino acids. V was clipped by 10 bases and J by 3 bases; unmatched bases: 4. Germline V gives CDR1 ENHRY, CDR2 SYGVKD. The CDR3 nucleotides read TGTGCCACCGACAGGGGAGACACTGAAGCTTTCTTT. Its translation is CATDRGDTEAFF.